This T cell receptor (beta chain) stems from a study of siplizumab effects on memory and regulatory T cells. Overall study results and limits: Unstimulated subsets contained matches for only a minor fraction of alloreactive clones.

Naive, memory, effector memory and TEMRA subsets, all unstimulated, were sequenced in a few donor pairs. A word on this clone: Its antigen is undetermined.

Using immunoSEQ multiplex PCR, the repertoire was profiled, and TCRdb retains in-frame clones only, with some absent. This sample has some 62,000 clones, with around 80% found just once. The CDR3 is made up of 15 amino acids. Germline assignment: CDR1 MDHEN and CDR2 SYDVKM. Trimming left V 5 bases short and J 6 bases short, with 19 bases between. This rearrangement joins TRBV28 to TRBJ1-2; D call uncertain. The receptor comes from a human donor in good health. The sequencing sample was made of memory CD4+ T cells sorted from blood. The CDR3: CASSRLGSLMDGYTF. The CDR3 DNA reads TGTGCCAGCAGTAGACTAGGGAGCCTGATGGATGGCTACACCTTC.